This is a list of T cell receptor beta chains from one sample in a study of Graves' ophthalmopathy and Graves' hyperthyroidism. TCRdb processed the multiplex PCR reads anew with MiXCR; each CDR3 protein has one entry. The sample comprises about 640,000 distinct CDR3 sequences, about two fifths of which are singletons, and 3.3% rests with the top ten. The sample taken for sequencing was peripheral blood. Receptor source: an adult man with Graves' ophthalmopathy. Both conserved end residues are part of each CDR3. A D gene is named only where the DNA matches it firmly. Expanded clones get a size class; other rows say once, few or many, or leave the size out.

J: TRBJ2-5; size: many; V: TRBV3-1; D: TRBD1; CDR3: CASSPRTGIETQYF; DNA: TGTGCCAGCAGCCCAAGGACAGGTATTGAGACCCAGTACTTC
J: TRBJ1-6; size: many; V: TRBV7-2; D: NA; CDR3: CASSFSRGSTSPLHF; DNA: TGTGCCAGCAGCTTTTCACGGGGAAGTACCTCACCCCTCCACTTT
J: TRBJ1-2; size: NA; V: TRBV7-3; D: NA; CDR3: CASSPRRGGDGYTF; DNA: TGTGCCAGCTCACCCCGCCGAGGAGGGGATGGCTACACCTTC
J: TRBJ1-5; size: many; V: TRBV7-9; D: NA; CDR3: CASSDENQPQHF; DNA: TGTGCCAGCAGTGACGAGAATCAGCCCCAGCATTTT
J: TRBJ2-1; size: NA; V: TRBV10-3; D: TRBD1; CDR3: CAIRPGQESSYNEQFF; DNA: TGTGCCATCAGACCAGGACAGGAGAGCTCCTACAATGAGCAGTTCTTC
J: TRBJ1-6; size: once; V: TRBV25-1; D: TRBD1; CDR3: CASSGDSASNSPLHF; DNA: TGTGCCAGCAGTGGGGACAGCGCCAGTAATTCACCCCTCCACTTT
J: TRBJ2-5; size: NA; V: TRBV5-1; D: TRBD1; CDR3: CASSGGTGEETQYF; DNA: TGCGCCAGCAGCGGGGGGACAGGGGAGGAGACCCAGTACTTC
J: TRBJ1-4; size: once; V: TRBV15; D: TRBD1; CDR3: CATSRGQGGTDNEKLFF; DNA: TGTGCCACCAGCAGAGGACAGGGGGGCACAGATAATGAAAAACTGTTTTTT
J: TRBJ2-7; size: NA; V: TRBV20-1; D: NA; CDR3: CSARGRTAENF; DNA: TGCAGTGCGAGGGGAAGGACAGCCGAAAACTTC
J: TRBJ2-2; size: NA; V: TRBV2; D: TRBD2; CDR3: CASTGTSGAAGELFF; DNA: TGTGCCAGCACCGGGACTAGCGGGGCGGCCGGGGAGCTGTTTTTT
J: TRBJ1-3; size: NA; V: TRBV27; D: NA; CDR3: CASSGQGSGNTIYF; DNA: TGTGCCAGCAGCGGCCAAGGCTCTGGAAACACCATATATTTT
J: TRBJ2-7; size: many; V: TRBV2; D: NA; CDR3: CASSEERTFPHEQYF; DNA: TGTGCCAGCAGTGAAGAACGTACCTTCCCACACGAGCAGTACTTC
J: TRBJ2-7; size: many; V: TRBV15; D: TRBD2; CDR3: CATSRTSGRGYEQYF; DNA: TGTGCCACCAGCAGGACTAGCGGGAGGGGGTACGAGCAGTACTTC
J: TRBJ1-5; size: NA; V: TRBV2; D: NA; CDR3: CASSEERLGKKPQHF; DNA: TGTGCCAGCAGTGAAGAAAGACTAGGTAAGAAGCCCCAGCATTTT
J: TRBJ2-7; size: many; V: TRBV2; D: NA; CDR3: CASSDYRTASYEQYF; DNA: TGTGCCAGCAGTGATTATCGAACAGCCTCCTACGAGCAGTACTTC
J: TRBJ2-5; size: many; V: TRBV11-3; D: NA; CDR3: CASSLQGTQYF; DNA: TGTGCCAGCAGCCTCCAAGGGACCCAGTACTTC
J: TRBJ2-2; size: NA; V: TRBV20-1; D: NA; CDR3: CSAREHGAALYTGELFF; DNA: TGCAGTGCTAGAGAGCACGGGGCAGCGCTTTACACCGGGGAGCTGTTTTTT
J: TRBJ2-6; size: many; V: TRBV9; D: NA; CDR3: CASSPRTSGANVLTF; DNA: TGTGCCAGCAGCCCCAGGACATCTGGGGCCAACGTCCTGACTTTC
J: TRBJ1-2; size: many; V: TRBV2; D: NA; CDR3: CASRGAPAVNYGYTF; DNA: TGTGCCAGCAGAGGGGCCCCTGCAGTCAACTATGGCTACACCTTC
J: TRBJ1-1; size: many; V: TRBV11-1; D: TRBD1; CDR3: CASSRTTGAAFF; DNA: TGTGCCAGCAGCCGGACGACAGGGGCAGCTTTCTTT
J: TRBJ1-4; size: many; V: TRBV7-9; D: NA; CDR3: CASSLSTGEKLFF; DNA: TGTGCCAGCAGCTTATCGACAGGAGAAAAACTGTTTTTT
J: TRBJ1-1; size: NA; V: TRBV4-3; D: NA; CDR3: CASSQDFTDEAFF; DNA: TGCGCCAGCAGCCAAGACTTCACAGACGAAGCTTTCTTT
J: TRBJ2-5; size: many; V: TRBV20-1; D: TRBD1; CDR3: CSARPGTGGETQYF; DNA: TGCAGTGCTAGACCCGGGACAGGGGGAGAGACCCAGTACTTC
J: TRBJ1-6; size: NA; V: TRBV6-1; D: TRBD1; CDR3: CASTGQGVLSPLHF; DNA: TGTGCCAGCACGGGACAGGGGGTGTTGTCACCCCTCCACTTT
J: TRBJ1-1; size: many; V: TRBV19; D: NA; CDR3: CASSIQWSGLNTEAFF; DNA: TGTGCCAGTAGTATCCAGTGGAGCGGATTGAACACTGAAGCTTTCTTT
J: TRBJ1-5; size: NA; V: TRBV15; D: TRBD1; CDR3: CATSRGDRGDETQHF; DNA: TGTGCCACCAGCAGAGGAGACAGGGGGGACGAGACCCAGCATTTT
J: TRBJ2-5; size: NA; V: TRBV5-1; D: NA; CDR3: CASSSLARGGEETQYF; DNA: TGCGCCAGCAGCTCCCTAGCTAGGGGGGGAGAAGAGACCCAGTACTTC
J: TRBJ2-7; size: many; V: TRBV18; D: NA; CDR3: CATRATGDEQYF; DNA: TGTGCCACCAGAGCGACAGGTGACGAGCAGTACTTC
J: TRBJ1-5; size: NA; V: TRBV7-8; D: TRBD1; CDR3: CASSQAGTGLDQPQHF; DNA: TGCGCCAGCAGCCAAGCAGGGACAGGGCTTGATCAGCCCCAGCATTTT
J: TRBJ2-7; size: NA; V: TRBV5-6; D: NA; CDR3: CASSPATDSYEQYF; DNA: TGTGCCAGCTCACCAGCCACCGACTCCTACGAGCAGTACTTC
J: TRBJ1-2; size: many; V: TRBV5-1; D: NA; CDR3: CASSPRPANYGYTF; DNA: TGCGCCAGCAGCCCACGGCCAGCTAACTATGGCTACACCTTC